Each of the 22 T cell receptor beta chains below was sequenced from the same sample in a study of PD-1 blockade in classical Hodgkin lymphoma. Assay used: immunoSEQ multiplex PCR; TCRdb lists only in-frame clones, some missing. The data hold just over 15,000 clones, with about 86% observed a single time. Time point described: newly diagnosed, previously untreated cHL patient sample. Magnetic negative selection served to purify CD4+ T cells out of PBMCs that had been thawed. Sequenced sample: CD4+ T cells from blood. All receptors derive from a human donor with classical Hodgkin lymphoma.

J is TRBJ2-2 and V is TRBV5-1; a weak D match, TRBD2 (5 bases). This CDR3 has 15 amino acids. The V and J ends lost 1 base and 1 base respectively, with 8 bases between them. The germline gives CDR1 SGHRS, CDR2 YFSETQ. The CDR3: CASSLTSGNTGELFF. Here the CDR3 DNA reads TGCGCCAGCAGCTTGACAAGCGGGAACACCGGGGAGCTGTTTTTT.

The V call is TRBV4-3, the J call TRBJ2-3; D may be TRBD1 (5 bases). Per the germline V gene, CDR1 is LGHNA and CDR2 is YSLEER. Trimming removed 0 bases at V and 1 base at J, with 11 bases between. The length of the CDR3 is 16 residues. This CDR3 is CASSQEMVGRTDTQYF. For the CDR3, the DNA is TGCGCCAGCAGCCAAGAAATGGTGGGGCGCACAGATACGCAGTATTTT.

J is TRBJ2-7 and V is TRBV18; 7 nucleotides match TRBD1. Germline lookup yields CDR1 KGHSH and CDR2 LQKENI. CDR3 size: 14 residues. V lost 0 bases to trimming and J lost 2 bases; unmatched junction nucleotides: 1. CDR3 protein: CASSPPGGTYEQYF. Written as DNA, the CDR3 is TGTGCCAGCTCACCACCAGGGGGCACCTACGAGCAGTACTTC.

The rearrangement uses TRBV6-5 and TRBJ2-5; D gene unclear. This CDR3 is 11 amino acids long. From germline, CDR1 is MNHEY and CDR2 SVGAGI. The V gene lost 6 bases and the J gene lost 3 bases, with 5 bases spanning the gap. The CDR3: CASSIKETQYF. The CDR3 DNA follows: TGTGCCAGCAGCATAAAAGAGACCCAGTACTTC.

The genes are TRBV27 and TRBJ1-4; D may be TRBD1 (5 bases). V shed 3 bases and J shed 8 bases, with 10 bases lying between them. The CDR3 runs 13 residues. Germline loops: CDR1 MNHEY, CDR2 SMNVEV (reference sequence). The CDR3 here is CASSLGRREKLFF. The CDR3 coding sequence is TGTGCCAGCAGTTTGGGGCGGCGGGAAAAACTGTTTTTT.

The chain employs TRBV7-9 and TRBJ2-3; D could derive from TRBD1 or TRBD2 (5 bases each). CDR3 size: 13 residues. Per germline, CDR1 SEHNR and CDR2 FQNEAQ (reference sequence). V lost 5 bases and J lost 4, with 10 bases in between. This CDR3 reads CASSPRGPDTQYF. The CDR3, as DNA: TGTGCCAGCAGCCCACGGGGCCCAGATACGCAGTATTTT. The full variable domain, with the rest looked up from reference TRBV7-9 and TRBJ2-3, is DTGVSQNPRHKITKRGQNVTFRCDPISEHNRLYWYRQTLGQGPEFLTYFQNEAQLEKSRLLSDRFSAERPKGSFSTLEIQRTEQGDSAMYLCASSPRGPDTQYFGPGTRLTVL.

V usage is TRBV9 and J usage is TRBJ2-4, with 7 positions matching TRBD2. Germline trimming cut 0 bases from V and 8 bases from J; bases unmatched to any gene: 5. This CDR3 spans 14 amino acids. CDR1 is SGDLS, CDR2 YYNGEE, per germline. CDR3 bases: TGTGCCAGCAGCGTAGCGGGGGGAAGGGACATTCAGTACTTC. Its protein is CASSVAGGRDIQYF.

This sequence joins TRBV19 and TRBJ2-1; possible D gene TRBD1, 6 bases. The CDR3 runs 14 residues. The germline gives CDR1 LNHDA, CDR2 SQIVND (reference sequence). V was shortened by 5 bases and J by 8 bases, with 16 bases between the two germline ends. This chain's CDR3 is CASSFRDMTHEQFF. CDR3 DNA: TGTGCCAGTAGTTTCCGGGACATGACCCATGAGCAGTTCTTC.

This chain uses TRBV7-9 with TRBJ1-1, with unresolved D. Trimming stripped 4 bases from V and 4 bases from J, with 10 bases between. Germline V lookup: CDR1 SEHNR, CDR2 FQNEAQ (reference sequence). The CDR3 is made up of 13 amino acids. This CDR3 reads CASSSRAVTEAFF. The CDR3 DNA sequence: TGTGCCAGCAGCTCCCGGGCCGTCACTGAAGCTTTCTTT.

This chain uses TRBV19 with TRBJ1-3, with D tentatively TRBD1 (6 bases). V lost 5 bases and J 0 bases, leaving 11 bases between the germline ends. Germline CDR1 reads LNHDA; CDR2 reads SQIVND (reference sequence). This CDR3 has 15 amino acids. The CDR3 loop reads CASSLDRSSGNTIYF. DNA for the CDR3: TGTGCCAGTAGTCTGGACAGATCCTCTGGAAACACCATATATTTT.

The chain has TRBV19 and TRBJ2-7; perhaps TRBD1 as D (6 bases). Per the germline V gene, CDR1 is LNHDA and CDR2 is SQIVND (reference sequence). Trimming removed 6 bases at V and 1 base at J, with 10 bases between. CDR3 length: 13 amino acids. This CDR3 is CASSQDRSYEQYF. In DNA, the CDR3 is TGTGCCAGTAGCCAAGACAGGTCCTACGAGCAGTACTTC.

In this sample, this clone turned up a few times. This chain uses TRBV7-2 with TRBJ1-5, with D uncertain. This CDR3 comprises 13 residues. The germline CDR1 and CDR2 sequences are SGHTA and FQGNSA. The germline V and J ends were trimmed by 2 bases and 6 bases, with 8 bases remaining between them. The CDR3 coding sequence is TGTGCCAGCAGCTTAAGGGATGGTCAGCCCCAGCATTTT. Encoded protein: CASSLRDGQPQHF.

V and J are TRBV7-9 and TRBJ1-1; D not resolved. This CDR3 comprises 13 residues. The V gene lost 2 bases and the J gene lost 0 bases, with 4 bases spanning the gap. Germline values: CDR1 SEHNR, CDR2 FQNEAQ (reference sequence). The CDR3, as DNA: TGTGCCAGCAGCTTATCAATGAACACTGAAGCTTTCTTT. This sequence encodes CASSLSMNTEAFF.

The chain combines TRBV7-2 with TRBJ2-2, with D hard to call. CDR1 SGHTA and CDR2 FQGNSA come from the germline V gene. V lost 6 bases and J 1 base, leaving 12 bases between the germline ends. The CDR3 is 15 residues long. The CDR3 region is CASSSLFLNTGELFF. The CDR3 DNA follows: TGTGCCAGCAGTTCGTTATTCCTGAACACCGGGGAGCTGTTTTTT.

This chain joins TRBV11-2 and TRBJ2-1, with TRBD2 matching 7 bases. Looked up from germline, CDR1 is SGHAT and CDR2 is FQNNGV. V was pared by 1 base and J by 0 bases, with 9 bases of the junction left unmatched. The CDR3 has 18 amino acids. The chain's CDR3 is CASSLGRLAVSSYNEQFF. The DNA of the CDR3 is TGTGCCAGCAGCTTAGGCCGGCTAGCGGTAAGCTCCTACAATGAGCAGTTCTTC.

CDR3 in DNA: TGCGCCAGCAGCCGGAACTCGGTTACCACCGGGGAGCTGTTTTTT. Translating gives CASSRNSVTTGELFF. The chain employs TRBV4-3 and TRBJ2-2; D is unresolved. This CDR3 is built from 15 residues. In germline, CDR1 is LGHNA, CDR2 YSLEER. Trimming stripped 4 bases from V and 4 bases from J, with 13 bases between.

The chain recombines TRBV28 with TRBJ2-7, with 7 nucleotides matching TRBD1. The trim removed 8 bases at V and 3 bases at J, leaving 4 bases unmatched. Germline V gene data show CDR1 as MDHEN and CDR2 as SYDVKM. CDR3 size: 12 residues. Here the CDR3 DNA reads TGTGCCAGCCGTAACAGGGGCTACGAGCAGTACTTC. This gives the protein CASRNRGYEQYF.

The chain joins TRBV28 to TRBJ2-7; unclear D gene. This CDR3 has 11 amino acids. Germline-derived CDR1 and CDR2 are MDHEN and SYDVKM. V dropped 6 bases and J dropped 3 bases, with 6 bases sitting between them. Here the CDR3 reads CASSLHYEQYF. CDR3 coding DNA: TGTGCCAGCAGCCTGCACTACGAGCAGTACTTC.

This sequence joins TRBV28 and TRBJ2-3, with TRBD2 matching 8 bases. Germline CDR1 and CDR2: MDHEN and SYDVKM. After removal of 6 bases from V and 5 bases from J, the junction contained 13 bases not matched to a gene. The CDR3 is made up of 16 amino acids. The CDR3 is CASSRFGGRQIDTQYF. The CDR3 coding sequence is TGTGCCAGCAGCCGCTTCGGCGGGAGGCAAATAGATACGCAGTATTTT.

The rearrangement links TRBV21-1 to TRBJ2-7; the D call TRBD1 from the table was never checked on the DNA. TRBV21-1 is a pseudogene segment. This CDR3 region has 14 residues. For the CDR3, the DNA is TGTGCCAGCAGCAAAGATCGGCAGGGCTACGAGCAGTACTTC. This encodes CASSKDRQGYEQYF.

The gene calls are TRBV7-2 and TRBJ2-6; D tentatively reads TRBD1 or TRBD2 (5 bases each). The germline V gene encodes CDR1 SGHTA and CDR2 FQGNSA. This CDR3 has 16 amino acids. Trimming took 5 bases from V and 4 from J, leaving 15 bases between them. The CDR3 DNA reads TGTGCCAGCAGCCCTCGGGGCGCCGGCGGGGCCAACGTCCTGACTTTC. Its protein product is CASSPRGAGGANVLTF. Full variable domain (rest looked up from reference TRBV7-2 and TRBJ2-6): GAGVSQSPSNKVTEKGKDVELRCDPISGHTALYWYRQSLGQGLEFLIYFQGNSAPDKSGLPSDRFSAERTGGSVSTLTIQRTQQEDSAVYLCASSPRGAGGANVLTFGAGSRLTVL.

CDR3 protein: CASSLYGPNTGELFF. The CDR3 DNA is TGCGCCAGCAGCTTGTACGGACCTAACACCGGGGAGCTGTTTTTT. The gene calls are TRBV5-1 and TRBJ2-2; D gene unclear. Germline CDR1 and CDR2: SGHRS and YFSETQ. The CDR3 is 15 amino acids. Trimming stripped 1 base from V and 2 bases from J, with 9 bases between.